The 10 T cell receptor beta chains below all came from one sample that was sequenced in a study of T cells in Graves' hyperthyroidism and ophthalmopathy. Amplified regions were TCR beta CDR3 sequences from RNA transcripts. A set of HTBI primers served as the primers for a first-round RT-PCR of the TCR CDR3. TCRdb called the multiplex PCR reads again in MiXCR, with one record for every CDR3 protein. Of around 260,000 distinct CDR3 sequences in the sample, around a quarter were seen once. Sequencing was performed on blood. The source is a man in his forties with Graves' hyperthyroidism that later progressed to Graves' ophthalmopathy.

This clonotype was seen repeatedly, ten times or more. The rearrangement uses TRBV11-2 and TRBJ2-2; 10 bases map to TRBD2. CDR3 size: 17 residues. V lost 5 bases to trimming and J lost 3 bases; unmatched junction nucleotides: 9. From germline, CDR1 is SGHAT and CDR2 FQNNGV. The CDR3 DNA reads as TGTGCCAGCAGCCCCGGGGTAGCGGGAGGTTACACCGGGGAGCTGTTTTTT. Translated, it gives CASSPGVAGGYTGELFF.

The table lists this clonotype with many counts. V is TRBV6-5 and J is TRBJ2-7, with 8 bases fitting TRBD2. J gave up 2 bases and V 0 bases, and 9 bases lay outside the gene matches. Germline V gene data show CDR1 as MNHEY and CDR2 as SVGAGI. The length of the CDR3 is 17 residues. The CDR3 loop is CASSYSRLATPTYEQYF. The CDR3 DNA sequence: TGTGCCAGCAGTTACTCCAGACTAGCGACGCCTACCTACGAGCAGTACTTC.

This clonotype has ten or more counts. The chain joins TRBV6-1 to TRBJ2-4; D possibly corresponds to TRBD1 (5 bases). Germline CDR1 MNHNS, CDR2 SASEGT. The V end lost 7 bases, the J end lost 2 bases, and 21 bases lay between the germline ends. This CDR3 spans 17 amino acids. The CDR3 loop is CASTKAGLVTTKNIQYF. In nucleotides, the CDR3 is TGTGCCAGCACGAAGGCAGGGCTGGTTACAACCAAAAACATTCAGTACTTC.

This clonotype has at least ten counts. A clone one base away is much larger, so this may be a read error. The rearrangement joins TRBV12-5 to TRBJ1-2; 10 bases fit TRBD1. This CDR3 has 14 residues. Germline CDR1 and CDR2: LGHNT and FRNRAP. CDR3 in DNA: TGTGCTAGTGGATACCGGGACAGGGGCATGGGCTGCACCTTC. Translation gives CASGYRDRGMGCTF.

This clonotype was observed many times. The rearrangement joins TRBV10-1 to TRBJ2-7; tentative D call: TRBD1 (6 bases). Germline V gene lookup returns CDR1 WNHNN and CDR2 SYGVQD (reference sequence). The germline V and J ends were trimmed by 4 bases and 12 bases, with 13 bases remaining between them. The CDR3 has 11 amino acids. This CDR3 is CASSAQGKTYF. The CDR3 DNA reads TGCGCCAGCAGTGCCCAGGGGAAAACGTACTTC.

The chain is built from TRBV12-3 or TRBV12-4 and TRBJ1-1; D remains unclear. CDR3 length: 13 residues. The germline V and J ends were trimmed by 4 bases and 11 bases, with 17 bases remaining between them. CDR3 loop: CASSSPPLVRAFF. In DNA form, the CDR3 reads TGTGCCAGCAGTTCGCCCCCACTGGTTCGGGCTTTCTTT.

This clonotype appeared many times. The chain is built from TRBV4-2 and TRBJ1-5; 7 bases map to TRBD1. Germline-derived CDR1 and CDR2 are LGHNA and YNFKEQ. V trimming: 4 bases; J trimming: 3 bases; junction bases outside the gene matches: 9. This CDR3 comprises 16 residues. The CDR3: CASSRGVGQSNQPQHF. CDR3 bases: TGTGCCAGCAGCCGAGGAGTGGGACAGTCCAATCAGCCCCAGCATTTT.

This rearrangement joins TRBV29-1 to TRBJ2-4; possibly TRBD1 or TRBD2 for D (5 bases each). Germline V gene lookup returns CDR1 SQVTM and CDR2 ANQGSEA. V was pared by 6 bases and J by 8 bases, with 17 bases between. This CDR3 contains 13 residues. The CDR3 nucleotides read TGCAGCGTGACTGGGACCTCCACGTACATTCAGTACTTC. It translates to CSVTGTSTYIQYF.

This clonotype was counted ten times or more. The rearrangement joins TRBV28 to TRBJ2-7; 8 bases agree with TRBD1. The ends lost 2 bases at V and 3 bases at J; junction bases unmatched: 6. Germline CDR1 reads MDHEN; CDR2 reads SYDVKM. There are 15 residues in the CDR3. CDR3 coding DNA: TGTGCCAGCAGTTTACAACAGACAGGGGTCTACGAGCAGTACTTC. Encoded protein: CASSLQQTGVYEQYF.

Many counts were recorded for this clonotype. The chain combines TRBV10-1 with TRBJ2-5; D is uncertain. The V gene's germline CDR1 is WNHNN and CDR2 SYGVQD (reference sequence). The length of the CDR3 is 13 residues. Trimming removed 2 bases from V and 1 base from J, with 5 bases in between. The CDR3 coding sequence is TGCGCCAGCAGTGAGAGCATCCAAGAGACCCAGTACTTC. Protein product: CASSESIQETQYF.